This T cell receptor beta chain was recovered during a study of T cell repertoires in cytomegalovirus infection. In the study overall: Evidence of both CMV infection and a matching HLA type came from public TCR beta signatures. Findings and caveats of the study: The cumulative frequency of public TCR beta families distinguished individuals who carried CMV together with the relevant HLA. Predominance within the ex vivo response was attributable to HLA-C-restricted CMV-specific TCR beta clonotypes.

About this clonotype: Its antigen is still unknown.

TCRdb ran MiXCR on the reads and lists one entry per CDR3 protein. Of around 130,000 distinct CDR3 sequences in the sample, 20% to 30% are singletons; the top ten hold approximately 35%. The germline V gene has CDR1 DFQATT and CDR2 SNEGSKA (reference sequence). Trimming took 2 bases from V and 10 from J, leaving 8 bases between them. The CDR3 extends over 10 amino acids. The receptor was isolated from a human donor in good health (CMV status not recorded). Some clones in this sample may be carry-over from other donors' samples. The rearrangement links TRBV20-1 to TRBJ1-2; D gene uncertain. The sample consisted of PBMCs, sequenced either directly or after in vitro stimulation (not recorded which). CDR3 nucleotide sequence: TGCAGTGCTAGACGGGAGAACTACACCTTC. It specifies CSARRENYTF.